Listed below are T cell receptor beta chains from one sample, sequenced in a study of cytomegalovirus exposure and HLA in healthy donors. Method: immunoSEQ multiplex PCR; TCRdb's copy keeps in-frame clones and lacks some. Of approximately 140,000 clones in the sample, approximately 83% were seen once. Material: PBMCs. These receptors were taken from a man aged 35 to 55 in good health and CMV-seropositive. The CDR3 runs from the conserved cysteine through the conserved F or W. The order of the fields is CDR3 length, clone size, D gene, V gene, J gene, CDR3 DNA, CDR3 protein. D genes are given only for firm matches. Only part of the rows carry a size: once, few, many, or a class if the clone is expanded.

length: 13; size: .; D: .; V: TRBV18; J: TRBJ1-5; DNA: TGTGCCAGCTCTGGGGGGGGAGAGCAGCCCCAGCATTTT; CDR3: CASSGGGEQPQHF
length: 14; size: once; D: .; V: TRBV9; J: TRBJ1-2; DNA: TGTGCCAGCAGCGTACAGACAGGCAACTATGGCTACACCTTC; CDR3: CASSVQTGNYGYTF
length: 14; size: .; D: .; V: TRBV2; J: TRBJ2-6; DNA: TGTGCCAGCAGAGCAGGGGCTGGGGCCAACGTCCTGACTTTC; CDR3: CASRAGAGANVLTF
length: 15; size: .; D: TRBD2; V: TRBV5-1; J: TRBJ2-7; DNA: TGCGCCAGCAGCCCGACTAGCGGGAGTTTGGGCGAGCAGTACTTC; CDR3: CASSPTSGSLGEQYF
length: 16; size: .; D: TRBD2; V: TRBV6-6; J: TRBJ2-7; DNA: TGTGCCAGCAGTTACTCGGGGACTAGCGCGACCTACGAGCAGTACTTC; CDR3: CASSYSGTSATYEQYF
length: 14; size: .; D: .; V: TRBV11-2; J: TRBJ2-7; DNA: TGTGCCAGCAGCCAGATTAGGAGCTCCTACGAGCAGTACTTC; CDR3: CASSQIRSSYEQYF
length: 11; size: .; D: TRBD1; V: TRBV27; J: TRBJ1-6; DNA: TGTGCCAGTTCCAGGGGGTCCGGCCTCCACTTT; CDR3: CASSRGSGLHF
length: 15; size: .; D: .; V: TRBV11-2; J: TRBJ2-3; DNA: TGTGCCAGCAGCTTAGCTCGGGACGGGGGAGATACGCAGTATTTT; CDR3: CASSLARDGGDTQYF
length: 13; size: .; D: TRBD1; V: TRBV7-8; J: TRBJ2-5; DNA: TGTGCCAGCAGTCAAGACAGGGGCGAGACCCAGTACTTC; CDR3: CASSQDRGETQYF
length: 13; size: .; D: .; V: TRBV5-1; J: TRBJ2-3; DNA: TGCGCCAGCAGAGGACTGTACACAGATACGCAGTATTTT; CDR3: CASRGLYTDTQYF
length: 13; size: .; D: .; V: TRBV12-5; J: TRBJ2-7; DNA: TGTGCTAGTGGTGCCTCCGGGGGGCACGAGCAGTACTTC; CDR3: CASGASGGHEQYF
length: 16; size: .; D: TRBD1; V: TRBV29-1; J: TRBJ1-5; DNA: TGCAGCGTTGAAGAAGGGACAGGGGGTAGCAATCAGCCCCAGCATTTT; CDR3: CSVEEGTGGSNQPQHF
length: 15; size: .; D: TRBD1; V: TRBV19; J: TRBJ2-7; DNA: TGTGCCAGTAGGACCAGACAGGGATCTGCCTACGAGCAGTACTTC; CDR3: CASRTRQGSAYEQYF
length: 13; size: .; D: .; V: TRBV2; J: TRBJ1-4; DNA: TGTGCCAGCAGTACCGTGGGGGGTGAAAAACTGTTTTTT; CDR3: CASSTVGGEKLFF
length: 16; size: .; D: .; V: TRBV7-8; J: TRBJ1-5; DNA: TGTGCCAGCAGCTTAGCGTTCAGGGGAGGCAATCAGCCCCAGCATTTT; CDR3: CASSLAFRGGNQPQHF
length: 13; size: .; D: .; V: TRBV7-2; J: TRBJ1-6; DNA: TGTGCCAGCAGCGCCAACAGGGTTCCACCCCTCCACTTT; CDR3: CASSANRVPPLHF
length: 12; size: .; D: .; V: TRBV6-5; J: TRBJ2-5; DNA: TGTGCCAGCAGTTCCCCGGGGGAGACCCAGTACTTC; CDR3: CASSSPGETQYF
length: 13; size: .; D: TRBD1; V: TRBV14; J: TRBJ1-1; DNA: TGTGCCAGCAGTCGAAGACAGGGCTTAGAAGCTTTCTTT; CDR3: CASSRRQGLEAFF
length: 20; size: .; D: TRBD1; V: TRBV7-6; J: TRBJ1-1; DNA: TGTGCCAGCAGCTTAGTAGGGACAGGGTCCTTACCTAACTCGAACACTGAAGCTTTCTTT; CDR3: CASSLVGTGSLPNSNTEAFF